This T cell receptor (beta chain) was identified during a study of blood T cell repertoires in COVID-19 (dated by TCRdb to 2019 to 2021). For the wider study: Samples covering the acute and convalescent phases of COVID-19 were provided by collaborators in the United States, Italy and Spain. A freely available public database, intended as a resource for researchers studying the immune response to SARS-CoV-2, is where the repertoires were released. The samples were drawn from the first 160 participants of the ongoing ImmuneRACE study and from about 1,200 subjects provided by 6 global collaborators. Subjects who had been exposed to COVID-19, were actively infected with it, or had recovered from it provided the deeply sampled blood TCRbeta repertoires that made up the dataset. The prospective study material was composed of cDNA or gDNA derived from T cells, B-cell-depleted T cells, or PBMCs. Where available, HLA class I and class II types were taken from metadata supplied by the sample provider and were not determined by assay-based typing. The sample metadata nearly always contained a de-identified subject ID, COVID-19 status, age in years and sex. Here is what the overall study found, with its caveats: The quantity of clinical and demographic metadata differed by source and by participant and was supplied without curation.

Enrolling through a virtual design, the prospective study's participants ranged in age from about 18 to 89 years and lived across 24 United States geographic areas. In the prospective study, cohorts were assigned on the basis of participant-reported clinical history obtained from a screening survey and a study questionnaire. In the prospective study, whole blood, serum and a nasopharyngeal or oropharyngeal swab were collected from each participant by mobile phlebotomists. Over a roughly 2-month period, participants in the prospective study had the option of providing additional blood draws and questionnaires. Before DNA extraction, prospective study blood samples were shipped either frozen or at room temperature. TCRbeta CDR3 regions were amplified from genomic DNA by means of the immunoSEQ Assay, a bias-controlled multiplex PCR. On the study's bioinformatics: The number of nucleated cells in each sample was estimated by amplification of reference gene primers within the assay. To quantify the absolute abundance of each unique TCRbeta CDR3 rearrangement, sequence reads were collapsed and filtered. For each sample, productive Simpson clonality was calculated by taking the square root of Simpson's diversity index across productive rearrangements. The immuneACCESS repertoire file appears here via TCRdb, limited to in-frame rearrangements. These files lack a portion of the clones; in checked studies, under half of the deficit traces to unresolved V genes, and the cause of the others is not known. V and J calls and clone size come straight from that table; D and trimming were deduced from the DNA. The sample data list 130,000 to 150,000 clones, and around 89% of these were observed just once. The top ten hold approximately 1.2% of the sample.

In the case of this clone: Which antigen it targets is not known. Base qualities are not provided; no much larger clone lies one nucleotide away.

Sequencing input: PBMCs or T cells enriched from blood (not recorded which). This TCR derives from a woman in her thirties with acute COVID-19.

The DNA sequence is as follows: TGTGCCAGCAGCCAGGGCGGACTAGCGGGAGCCCTCCAAGAGACCCAGTACTTC. Its translation reads: CASSQGGLAGALQETQYF. The chain is encoded by TRBV3-1 (or the pseudogene TRBV3-2) joined to TRBJ2-5; TRBD2 aligns with 13 central bases. Sequences LGHDT (CDR1) and YNNKEL (CDR2) are obtained from the germline V gene (reference sequence). The CDR3 measures 18 amino acids from cysteine to phenylalanine. Left in the record is the CDR3 DNA by itself, 54 bases read in frame from the first base. V loses 3 bases at its end and J loses 1 base; junction bases beyond the gene matches: 8.